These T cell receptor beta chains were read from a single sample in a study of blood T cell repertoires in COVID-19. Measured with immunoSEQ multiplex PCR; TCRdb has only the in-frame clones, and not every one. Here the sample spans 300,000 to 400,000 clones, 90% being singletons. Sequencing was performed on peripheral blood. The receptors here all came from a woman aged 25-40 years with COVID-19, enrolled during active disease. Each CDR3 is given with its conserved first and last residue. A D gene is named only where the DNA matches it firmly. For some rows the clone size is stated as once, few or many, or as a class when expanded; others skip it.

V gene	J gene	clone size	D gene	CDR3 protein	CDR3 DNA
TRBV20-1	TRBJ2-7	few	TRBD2	CSASYGRVDEQYF	TGCAGTGCTAGTTACGGGAGGGTCGACGAGCAGTACTTC
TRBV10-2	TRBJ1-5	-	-	CASSEVRTGNQPQHF	TGCGCCAGCAGTGAGGTTCGAACAGGGAATCAGCCCCAGCATTTT
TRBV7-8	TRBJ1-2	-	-	CASSPDRGVGGYTF	TGTGCCAGCAGCCCGGACCGGGGGGTGGGTGGCTACACCTTC
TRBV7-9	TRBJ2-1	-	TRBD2	CASSLGLGPYNEQFF	TGTGCCAGCAGCCTCGGACTAGGTCCCTACAATGAGCAGTTCTTC
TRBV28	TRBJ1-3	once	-	CASESRGGFRNTIYF	TGTGCCAGCGAATCGCGCGGGGGATTTAGAAACACCATATATTTT
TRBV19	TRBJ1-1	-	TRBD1	CASSIDRGTEAFF	TGTGCCAGTAGTATAGACAGGGGGACTGAAGCTTTCTTT
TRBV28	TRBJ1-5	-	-	CASISPQGGTQPQHF	TGTGCCAGCATTTCCCCCCAGGGCGGGACTCAGCCCCAGCATTTT
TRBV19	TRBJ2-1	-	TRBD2	CASSIRGRARGWSEQFF	TGTGCCAGTAGTATCCGCGGGAGGGCTCGGGGGTGGTCTGAGCAGTTCTTC
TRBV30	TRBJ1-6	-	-	CAGRSDFNSPLHF	TGTGCCGGAAGGTCGGACTTCAATTCACCCCTCCACTTT
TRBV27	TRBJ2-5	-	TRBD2	CASRTSGETQYF	TGTGCCAGCCGGACTAGCGGAGAGACCCAGTACTTC
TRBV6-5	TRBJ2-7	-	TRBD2	CASSYSLAGRYEQYF	TGTGCCAGCAGTTACTCGCTAGCGGGAAGGTACGAGCAGTACTTC
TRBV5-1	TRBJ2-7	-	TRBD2	CASSLAVGTSSYEQYF	TGCGCCAGCAGCTTGGCCGTCGGGACTAGCTCCTACGAGCAGTACTTC
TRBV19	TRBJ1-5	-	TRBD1	CASSSGQGVGNQPQHF	TGTGCCAGTAGTTCGGGACAGGGGGTCGGCAATCAGCCCCAGCATTTT
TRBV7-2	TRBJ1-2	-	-	CASSFVRGSRQYGYTF	TGTGCCAGCAGCTTCGTCCGGGGGTCTCGCCAGTATGGCTACACCTTC
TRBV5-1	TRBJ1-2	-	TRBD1	CASSLITGGVGTGYTF	TGCGCCAGCAGCTTAATCACAGGGGGCGTAGGAACTGGCTACACCTTC
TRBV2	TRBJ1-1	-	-	CASRGDILDTEAFF	TGTGCCAGCAGGGGAGACATTTTGGACACTGAAGCTTTCTTT
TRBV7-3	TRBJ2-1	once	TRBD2	CASSLTGGPYNEQFF	TGTGCCAGCAGCTTAACGGGAGGGCCTTACAATGAGCAGTTCTTC
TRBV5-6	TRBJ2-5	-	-	CASSFRGYKETQYF	TGTGCCAGCAGCTTTCGGGGATATAAAGAGACCCAGTACTTC
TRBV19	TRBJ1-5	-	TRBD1	CASTPGQGAYQPQHF	TGTGCCAGTACCCCGGGACAGGGGGCTTATCAGCCCCAGCATTTT
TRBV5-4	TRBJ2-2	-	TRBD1	CASRRDRVTGELFF	TGTGCCAGCAGGCGAGACAGGGTCACCGGGGAGCTGTTTTTT
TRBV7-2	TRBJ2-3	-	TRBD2	CASSFSGVSTDTQYF	TGTGCCAGCAGCTTTAGCGGGGTTAGCACAGATACGCAGTATTTT
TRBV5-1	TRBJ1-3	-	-	CASSPSGNTIYF	TGCGCCAGCAGCCCTTCTGGAAACACCATATATTTT
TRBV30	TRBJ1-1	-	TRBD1	CAWSVLTGGGRAFF	TGTGCCTGGAGTGTACTAACAGGGGGCGGGAGGGCTTTCTTT
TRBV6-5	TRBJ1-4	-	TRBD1	CASSLTGFEKLFF	TGTGCCAGCAGTTTGACAGGGTTCGAAAAACTGTTTTTT
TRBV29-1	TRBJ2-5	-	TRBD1	CSVTGGETQYF	TGCAGCGTCACAGGGGGGGAGACCCAGTACTTC
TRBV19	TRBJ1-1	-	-	CASKDGGAGGEAFF	TGTGCCAGTAAGGATGGGGGGGCTGGTGGTGAAGCTTTCTTT
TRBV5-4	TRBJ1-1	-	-	CASSVNVASEAFF	TGTGCCAGCAGCGTCAACGTTGCCAGTGAAGCTTTCTTT
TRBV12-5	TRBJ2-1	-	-	CASGGEDEQFF	TGTGCTAGTGGGGGCGAAGATGAGCAGTTCTTC
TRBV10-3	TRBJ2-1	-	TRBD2	CAISEEPGLAGLNEQFF	TGTGCCATCAGTGAGGAGCCGGGACTAGCGGGATTGAATGAGCAGTTCTTC
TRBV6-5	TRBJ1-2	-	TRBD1	CASRVDRVYGYTF	TGTGCCAGCAGGGTTGACAGGGTGTACGGCTACACCTTC
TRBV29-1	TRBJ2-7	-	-	CSARGEAPYEQYF	TGCAGCGCGAGGGGTGAGGCTCCCTACGAGCAGTACTTC
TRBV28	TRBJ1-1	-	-	CASTSLRTEAFF	TGTGCCAGCACCAGTCTGAGGACTGAAGCTTTCTTT
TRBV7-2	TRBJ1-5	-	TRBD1	CASSFAGTGTQPQHF	TGTGCCAGCAGCTTTGCCGGGACAGGGACTCAGCCCCAGCATTTT
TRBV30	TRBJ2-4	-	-	CAWRFPGGNIQYF	TGTGCCTGGAGGTTCCCCGGGGGTAACATTCAGTACTTC
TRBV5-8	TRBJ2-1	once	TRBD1	CASSIGQGSSYNEQFF	TGTGCCAGCAGCATCGGACAGGGGAGCTCCTACAATGAGCAGTTCTTC
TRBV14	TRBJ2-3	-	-	CASSQVPGADTQYF	TGTGCCAGCAGCCAAGTCCCAGGGGCGGATACGCAGTATTTT
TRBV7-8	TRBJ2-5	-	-	CASSLGRGAIQETQYF	TGTGCCAGCAGCTTAGGACGCGGGGCTATCCAAGAGACCCAGTACTTC
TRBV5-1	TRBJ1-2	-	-	CASRLDSGYGYTF	TGCGCCAGCAGGCTGGACAGCGGCTATGGCTACACCTTC
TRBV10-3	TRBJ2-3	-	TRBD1	CAISLDRGVTDTQYF	TGTGCCATCAGTCTAGACAGGGGAGTTACAGATACGCAGTATTTT
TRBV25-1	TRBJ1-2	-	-	CASSGRQDYYGYTF	TGTGCCAGCAGTGGGCGACAGGATTATTATGGCTACACCTTC
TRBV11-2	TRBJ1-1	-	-	CASSLGGGNTEAFF	TGTGCCAGCAGCTTGGGGGGTGGGAACACTGAAGCTTTCTTT